This entry is about one TCR beta chain. Many counts were recorded for this clone. Its antigen specificity is not known. Base qualities are not provided; no much larger clone lies one nucleotide away. The sample belongs to a study of metastatic and nonmetastatic thyroid tumors (dated by TCRdb to about 2020). Regarding the study in general: Repertoires from peripheral blood and from tumor or nodule tissue samples of malignant and benign thyroid patients were compared. Study-wide conclusions, independent of this receptor: TCR beta diversity was reported as significantly higher in malignant tumors than in benign nodules, in both blood and tumor samples.

Libraries were constructed by PCR. Sequencing took place on an Illumina HiSeq 4000. High-throughput sequencing was used to profile the TCR beta-chain CDR3 region of each patient. As for the authors' bioinformatics: A classifier to discriminate distant-metastatic papillary thyroid cancer patients was built from CDR3 differences across clinicopathological groups. The Shannon index was used to assess repertoire diversity, and the Morisita-Horn index was used to assess tumor-blood repertoire similarity. TCRdb reran the public reads through fastp at Q25 and MiXCR, keeping productive beta chains. TCRdb's processing, not the authors' own work, is the source of the V and J calls. This sample is represented by roughly 58,000 clones; 4% to 4.5% of them were singletons. The ten largest clonotypes hold more than 20% of the sample. No patient had received any treatment before thyroid surgery. Using T-cell receptor beta sequencing, the study looked back at clinical samples from patients collected from the early 2010s to the late 2010s.

V is clipped by 5 bases and J by 3 bases, and the sequence between their germline boundaries is 11 bases long. Reading from cysteine to phenylalanine, the CDR3 counts 13 amino acids. Only CDR3 DNA remains: 39 bases, in frame from the first base. Sequences SGHNT (CDR1) and YENEEA (CDR2) are obtained from the germline V gene. This clonotype was sampled from a female donor with papillary thyroid cancer or a benign thyroid nodule (not recorded which). Some clones in this sample may be carry-over from other donors' samples. The sequencing input was blood. The sequence joins TRBV11-3 to TRBJ2-7, with no reliable assignment of the D segment. The nucleotide sequence is given as TGTGCCAGCAGCCAAGGTCTCCGCTACGAGCAGTACTTC. The translation is CASSQGLRYEQYF.